The present T cell receptor beta chain was sequenced within a study of CD8 T cells in ankylosing spondylitis. A word on this clonotype: The antigen remains undetermined.

Study-wide findings and caveats: Matched ankylosing spondylitis synovial fluid reportedly contained a significantly enriched population of disease-linked clones. A motif in TCR beta, a set of roughly eight highly homologous variants, appeared characteristic of ankylosing spondylitis blood. Disease-linked clones bore a CD8+ phenotype and were relatively rare in peripheral blood.

The CDR3 has 19 amino acids. CDR1 and CDR2 (germline): MGHRA, YSYEKL. Trimming left V 0 bases short and J 5 bases short, with 26 bases between. Preparation of TCR beta libraries was done by quantitative 5'-RACE with molecular barcodes. MiXCR, applied by TCRdb to the 5' RACE reads, yields one record per CDR3 protein. The repertoire includes 150,000 to 200,000 distinct CDR3 sequences, roughly 12% of them detected once, and approximately 15% sits in the top ten. Source material: blood, either unsorted or a sorted T cell fraction (not recorded which). The receptor's source is a male donor with ankylosing spondylitis or in good health (not recorded which). This chain joins TRBV4-1 and TRBJ2-7; D is ambiguous. The CDR3 loop is CASSQDPTTPGRLAHEQYF. The CDR3 nucleotides read TGCGCCAGCAGCCAAGATCCCACGACTCCCGGACGGCTGGCCCACGAGCAGTACTTC.